This TCR beta chain was identified during a study of blood T cell repertoires in COVID-19. For the study at large: Nucleic acid was either cDNA or gDNA, and it came from T cells, B-cell-depleted T cells, or PBMCs.

Original methodology: Cell counts per sample came from amplifying reference gene primers. Clones were read by immunoSEQ multiplex PCR, and TCRdb kept only the in-frame ones, dropping some. V, J and clone size reflect that table, while D and trimming were determined from the DNA. The sample lists 150,000 to 200,000 clones; more than 75% were seen once. Trimming took off 3 bases at V and 3 bases at J, with 10 bases between the two ends. From germline, CDR1 is GTSNPN and CDR2 SVGIG (reference sequence). CDR3 length: 13 amino acids. Material for sequencing was PBMCs or T cells enriched from blood (not recorded which). V usage is TRBV30 and J usage is TRBJ2-3, with D unclear. The TCR sequence derives from a woman aged 45-60 years with acute COVID-19. CDR3 bases: TGTGCCTGGAGCCCCGGCAGGACAGATACGCAGTATTTT. Protein product: CAWSPGRTDTQYF.